This TCR beta chain derives from a study of blood T cell repertoires in COVID-19. Trimming took 4 bases from V and 4 from J, leaving 9 bases between them. The CDR3 has 13 amino acids. Germline CDR1 is SGDLS and CDR2 is YYNGEE. Some clones are missing from TCRdb's copy, which holds only in-frame ones; the method was immunoSEQ multiplex PCR. The top ten clones hold approximately 4.7% of a sample with hundreds of thousands of clones, 89% of them seen once. The sample comprised PBMCs or T cells enriched from blood (not recorded which). This chain links TRBV9 with TRBJ2-1; D is possibly TRBD2 (5 bases). The clonotype was recovered from a man between 60 and 70 years old who had recovered from COVID-19. In DNA, the CDR3 is TGTGCCAGCAGCTCAAGCGGATACAATGAGCAGTTCTTC. Its protein product is CASSSSGYNEQFF.